This TCR beta chain was observed in a study of circulating CD8 cells and anti-PD-1 response in melanoma. Study summary: Nivolumab was given intravenously at 3 mg/kg every 2 weeks. Study-wide findings and caveats: Peptide assays on expanded sorted subsets replaced tumor-based reactivity testing. Replicates were generally not done for experiments.

The QIAseq Immune Repertoire TCR panel built the libraries from roughly 16 ng of total RNA. One entry per CDR3 protein, called by TCRdb with MiXCR from the reads. The repertoire holds about 2,000 distinct CDR3 sequences, with just under 6.5% as singletons. This CDR3 spans 15 amino acids. Trimming stripped 5 bases from V and 2 bases from J, with 15 bases between. Germline assignment: CDR1 SEHNR and CDR2 FQNEAQ (reference sequence). Sorting of live CD3+CD8+TCRalphabeta+ cells by PD-1 and/or TIGIT gave four subsets. Points on this clonotype: The antigen remains unidentified.

This sequence originates from a human donor with melanoma. The chain has TRBV7-9 and TRBJ1-2, with D possibly matching TRBD1 (6 bases). The material was CD8+ T cells from PBMCs, obtained at baseline or after one month of anti-PD-1 therapy (not recorded which). The CDR3 sequence is CASSAGQISNYGYTF. For the CDR3, the DNA is TGTGCCAGCAGCGCCGGACAGATTTCGAACTATGGCTACACCTTC. The full variable domain, with the rest looked up from reference TRBV7-9 and TRBJ1-2, is DTGVSQNPRHKITKRGQNVTFRCDPISEHNRLYWYRQTLGQGPEFLTYFQNEAQLEKSRLLSDRFSAERPKGSFSTLEIQRTEQGDSAMYLCASSAGQISNYGYTFGSGTRLTVV.